This T cell receptor (beta chain) was documented in a study of beta chain features in type 1 diabetes. Study background: Examination covered 107,917,701 sorted cells spanning all samples.

The investigators reverse transcribed all of the isolated RNA, so they sequenced expressed TCRB transcripts. Only in-frame clones appear in the TCRdb table, and some are missing; sequencing was by immunoSEQ multiplex PCR. The table shows 200,000 to 250,000 clones, with 11% occurring only once. Once sorted, every population was more than 98% pure. General study findings and limits: Shortening of TCRB CDR3s, moderate but significant, appeared in all four CD4+ subsets of Type 1 diabetes patients. The similarity of naive, central memory and Treg TCRB repertoires appeared greater among patients than among healthy donors.

In this sample, this clone turned up many times. Its cognate antigen is unknown. CDR3 length: 16 amino acids. Germline CDR1 MNHEY, CDR2 SVGAGI. V was pared by 4 bases and J by 0 bases, with 13 bases between. Sequenced sample: central memory CD4+ T cells from blood. The TCR comes from a man younger than 35 in good health. The chain combines TRBV6-5 with TRBJ2-1, with TRBD1 as a possible D gene (5 bases). CDR3 DNA: TGTGCCAGCAGTTTTGCAGGGCGTAGCTCCTACAATGAGCAGTTCTTC. Amino acids: CASSFAGRSSYNEQFF.